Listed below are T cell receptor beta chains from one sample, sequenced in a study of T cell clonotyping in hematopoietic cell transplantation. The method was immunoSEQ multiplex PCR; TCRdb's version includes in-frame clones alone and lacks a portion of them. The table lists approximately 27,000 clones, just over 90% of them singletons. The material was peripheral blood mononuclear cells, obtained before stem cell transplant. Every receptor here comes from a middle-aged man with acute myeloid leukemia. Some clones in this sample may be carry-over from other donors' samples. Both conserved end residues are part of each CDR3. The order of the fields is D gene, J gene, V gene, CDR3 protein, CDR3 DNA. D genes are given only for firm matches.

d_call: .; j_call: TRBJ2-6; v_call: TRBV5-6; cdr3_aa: CASSTAGANVLTF; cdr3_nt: TGTGCCAGCAGCACCGCGGGAGCCAACGTCCTGACTTTC
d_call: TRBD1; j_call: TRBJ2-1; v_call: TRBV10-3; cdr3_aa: CAINWDRGTYNEQFF; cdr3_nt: TGTGCCATCAATTGGGACAGAGGAACCTACAATGAGCAGTTCTTC
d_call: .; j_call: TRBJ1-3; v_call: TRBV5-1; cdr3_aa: CASSLRGVENTIYF; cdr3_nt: TGCGCCAGCAGCTTAAGAGGGGTTGAAAACACCATATATTTT
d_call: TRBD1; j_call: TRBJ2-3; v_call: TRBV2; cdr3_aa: CASAGQGITDTQYF; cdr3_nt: TGTGCCAGCGCGGGACAGGGGATCACAGATACGCAGTATTTT
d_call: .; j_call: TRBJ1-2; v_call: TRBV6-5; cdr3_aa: CASSYDRNYGYTF; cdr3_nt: TGTGCCAGCAGTTACGACAGAAACTATGGCTACACCTTC
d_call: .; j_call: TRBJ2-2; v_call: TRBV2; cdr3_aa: CATRGNTGELFF; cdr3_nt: TGTGCCACCAGAGGGAACACCGGGGAGCTGTTTTTT
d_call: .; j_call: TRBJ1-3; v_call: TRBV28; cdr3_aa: CASGVGTYSGNTIYF; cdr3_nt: TGTGCCAGCGGCGTAGGGACATACTCTGGAAACACCATATATTTT
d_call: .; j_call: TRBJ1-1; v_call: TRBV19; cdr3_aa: CASSQQALNTEAFF; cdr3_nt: TGTGCCAGTAGCCAACAGGCGCTGAACACTGAAGCTTTCTTT
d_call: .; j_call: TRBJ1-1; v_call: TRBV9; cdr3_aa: CASSVGPRGGMNTEAFF; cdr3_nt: TGTGCCAGCAGCGTAGGACCCAGGGGCGGCATGAACACTGAAGCTTTCTTT
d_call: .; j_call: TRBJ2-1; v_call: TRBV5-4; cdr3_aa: CATQRGSDEQFF; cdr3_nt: TGTGCCACCCAGAGGGGGAGCGATGAGCAGTTCTTC
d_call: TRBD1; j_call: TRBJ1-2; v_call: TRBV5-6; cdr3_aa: CASSFLDRVNYGYTF; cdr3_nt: TGTGCCAGCAGCTTTTTGGACAGGGTGAACTATGGCTACACCTTC
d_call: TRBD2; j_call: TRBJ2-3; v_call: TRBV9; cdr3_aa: CASSPQGSLAGVADTQYF; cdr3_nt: TGTGCCAGCAGCCCTCAGGGCAGTCTAGCGGGAGTCGCAGATACGCAGTATTTT
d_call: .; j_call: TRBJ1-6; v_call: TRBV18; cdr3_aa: CASSSTLAGDSPLHF; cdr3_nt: TGTGCCAGCTCCTCGACCCTGGCTGGGGATTCACCCCTCCACTTT